The next 13 T cell receptor beta chains were all read from a single sample in a study of T cells after yellow fever vaccination. Each CDR3 protein gets one entry after TCRdb re-called the 5' RACE reads with MiXCR. The sample lists 250,000 to 350,000 distinct CDR3 sequences, around 4.5% seen once, with approximately 19% in the top ten. The source was PBMCs, collected 15 days after the yellow fever booster vaccination. The receptors come from a man aged 18-30 years who received the YFV17D yellow fever vaccine.

There are a few counts of this clonotype. This chain links TRBV5-1 with TRBJ1-1, with 7 nucleotides matching TRBD1. The ends lost 4 bases at V and 0 bases at J; junction bases unmatched: 3. CDR1 is SGHRS, CDR2 YFSETQ, per germline. CDR3 length: 14 residues. The CDR3 DNA reads as TGCGCCAGCAGCGGCACAGGGGTGAACACTGAAGCTTTCTTT. Translating it yields CASSGTGVNTEAFF.

The rearrangement uses TRBV9 and TRBJ2-1; D possibly corresponds to TRBD1 (6 bases). The germline gives CDR1 SGDLS, CDR2 YYNGEE. The V end was cut by 2 bases, the J end by 6 bases, with 9 bases between. The CDR3 has 13 residues. For the CDR3, the DNA is TGTGCCAGCAGCGTTGGGGGCTTCAATGAGCAGTTCTTC. Its protein is CASSVGGFNEQFF.

This clonotype occurred many times. This chain uses TRBV7-2 with TRBJ2-5; a possible D gene is TRBD1 (6 bases). The germline V and J ends were trimmed by 5 bases and 8 bases, with 9 bases remaining between them. The CDR3 consists of 11 residues. Looked up from germline, CDR1 is SGHTA and CDR2 is FQGNSA. CDR3 bases: TGTGCCAGCAGCGGGGGCCGAACCCAGTACTTC. It yields the protein CASSGGRTQYF.

This clonotype was observed many times. This sequence joins TRBV29-1 and TRBJ2-7; 7 bases agree with TRBD2. CDR1 SQVTM and CDR2 ANQGSEA come from the germline V gene. V dropped 4 bases and J dropped 9; count of bases not matched to a gene: 9. This CDR3 spans 12 amino acids. CDR3 in DNA: TGCAGCGTTGGGGAGGGCCGAGGGCGGCAGTACGTC. It specifies CSVGEGRGRQYV.

At least ten counts were recorded for this clonotype. The chain employs TRBV7-2 and TRBJ1-2; tentatively, D is TRBD1 (5 bases). The CDR3 extends over 14 amino acids. Trimming removed 7 bases at V and 4 bases at J, with 16 bases between. The germline gives CDR1 SGHTA, CDR2 FQGNSA. The CDR3 region is CASTSNGGIYGYTF. The CDR3, as DNA: TGTGCCAGCACCTCAAACGGGGGAATCTATGGCTACACCTTC.

There are many counts of this clonotype. This chain joins TRBV9 and TRBJ1-2, with TRBD1 matching over 7 bases. Germline CDR1 SGDLS, CDR2 YYNGEE. The CDR3 sequence is 14 residues long. The V segment lost 3 bases and the J segment 2 bases; nucleotides outside the gene matches: 4. The CDR3 nucleotides are TGTGCCAGCAGCGCAGGGGGGTACAACTATGGCTACACCTTC. As protein: CASSAGGYNYGYTF.

This clonotype was seen more than once but under ten times. The chain carries TRBV10-3 and TRBJ2-3; D remains unclear. The V gene lost 10 bases and the J gene lost 5 bases, with 13 bases spanning the gap. This CDR3 contains 12 residues. Germline V CDR1 and CDR2: ENHRY, SYGVKD. The CDR3, as DNA: TGTGCCACCTCTCCGGGTGTAGATACGCAGTATTTT. Translated: CATSPGVDTQYF.

This clonotype was seen many times. CDR3 sequence (DNA): TGTGCCAGCAGCGTAGCTTGGGGGCGCACAGATACGCAGTATTTT. Its protein product is CASSVAWGRTDTQYF. The chain has TRBV9 and TRBJ2-3, with D maybe TRBD1 (6 bases). This CDR3 contains 15 residues. The ends were cut back, 0 bases at V and 1 base at J, with 9 bases in the middle. Looked up from germline, CDR1 is SGDLS and CDR2 is YYNGEE.

This clonotype showed up many times. The V call is TRBV12-3 or TRBV12-4, the J call TRBJ2-1; TRBD1 matches 8 bases. V shed 6 bases and J 5 bases; nucleotides not matched to a gene: 9. The CDR3 spans 15 residues. The CDR3 here is CASRGRGHYDNEQFF. DNA of the CDR3: TGTGCCAGCAGGGGCAGGGGGCATTACGACAATGAGCAGTTCTTC.

This clonotype was seen many times. The chain is built from TRBV15 and TRBJ1-4; possibly TRBD1 for D (5 bases). Per the germline V gene, CDR1 is LNHNV and CDR2 is YYDKDF (reference sequence). V was pared by 4 bases and J by 5 bases, with 17 bases between. The CDR3 sequence is 16 residues long. CDR3 amino acids: CATSIHLGVGNEKLFF. CDR3 DNA: TGTGCCACCAGCATCCATTTGGGGGTTGGGAATGAAAAACTGTTTTTT.

In its sample, this clonotype was seen many times. V and J are TRBV7-3 and TRBJ2-1, with 11 bases that match TRBD2. Germline V gene sequence: CDR1 SGHTA, CDR2 FQGTGA. There are 15 residues in the CDR3. V lost 5 bases to trimming and J lost 5 bases; unmatched junction nucleotides: 5. The CDR3 protein is CASSLGTSGNNEQFF. Written as DNA, the CDR3 is TGTGCCAGCAGCCTTGGGACTAGCGGCAACAATGAGCAGTTCTTC.

The chain joins TRBV27 to TRBJ2-7; D possibly corresponds to TRBD2 (5 bases). Germline V lookup: CDR1 MNHEY, CDR2 SMNVEV (reference sequence). The V gene lost 5 bases and the J gene lost 7 bases, with 15 bases spanning the gap. The CDR3 is 13 amino acids. The CDR3 sequence: CASSPLPGREQYV. The CDR3, as DNA: TGTGCCAGCAGTCCCCTTCCGGGGAGAGAGCAGTACGTC.

This clonotype was counted ten times or more. V usage is TRBV7-2 and J usage is TRBJ1-5; a weak D match, TRBD1 (6 bases). Germline V gives CDR1 SGHTA, CDR2 FQGNSA. The CDR3 contains 13 residues. Trimming shortened V by 3 bases and J by 7 bases, and 10 bases separated the two germline ends. The CDR3 DNA is TGTGCCAGCAGCTTTGGGGGCGCGCAGCCCCAGCATTTT. This sequence encodes CASSFGGAQPQHF.